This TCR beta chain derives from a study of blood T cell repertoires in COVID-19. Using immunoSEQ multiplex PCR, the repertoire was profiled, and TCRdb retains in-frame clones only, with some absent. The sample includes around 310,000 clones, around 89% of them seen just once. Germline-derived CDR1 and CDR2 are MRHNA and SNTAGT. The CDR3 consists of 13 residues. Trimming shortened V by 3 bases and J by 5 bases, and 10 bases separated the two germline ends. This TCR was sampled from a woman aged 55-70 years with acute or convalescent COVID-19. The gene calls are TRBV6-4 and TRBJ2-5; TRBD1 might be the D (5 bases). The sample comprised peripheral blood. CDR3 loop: CASSEGAGETQYF. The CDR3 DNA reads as TGTGCCAGCAGTGAAGGGGCCGGGGAGACCCAGTACTTC.